These T cell receptor beta chains were read from a single sample in a study of post-analysis software for immune sequencing data. A single record per CDR3 protein comes from TCRdb applying MiXCR to the PCR reads. The data show 350,000 to 500,000 distinct CDR3 sequences, with roughly 40% seen just once and 6.5% to 8% held by the top ten. The sequenced sample was blood. The source of these receptors is a girl aged 2 to 9 with multiple sclerosis. Each CDR3 is given with its conserved first and last residue. The D gene is left open where the match is weak. Size values are once, few and many counts, or a class for expanded clones, and some rows have none.

j_call v_call cdr3_length d_call clone_size cdr3_aa cdr3_nt
TRBJ2-3 TRBV27 17 TRBD2 NA CASSLSRLAGVGDTQYF TGTGCCAGCAGTTTATCCCGACTAGCGGGAGTGGGAGATACGCAGTATTTT
TRBJ1-2 TRBV12-3/TRBV12-4 14 TRBD1 NA CASSVGGTGVGYTF TGTGCCAGCAGCGTAGGTGGGACAGGGGTAGGCTACACCTTC
TRBJ2-1 TRBV5-1 11 NA few CASRTSNEQFF TGCGCCAGCAGAACTAGCAATGAGCAGTTCTTC
TRBJ2-1 TRBV11-2 15 TRBD2 NA CASSIGTSRNNEQFF TGTGCCAGCAGTATTGGGACTAGCAGAAACAATGAGCAGTTCTTC
TRBJ1-1 TRBV6-5 15 NA NA CASSFVPGGHTEAFF TGTGCCAGCAGTTTTGTGCCAGGCGGTCACACTGAAGCTTTCTTT
TRBJ2-1 TRBV7-3 15 TRBD1 many CASSFDRGPYNEQFF TGTGCCAGCAGCTTTGACAGGGGCCCCTACAATGAGCAGTTCTTC
TRBJ2-7 TRBV7-3 14 TRBD1 NA CASSCRDREAEQYF TGTGCCAGCAGCTGTCGGGACAGGGAGGCCGAGCAGTACTTC
TRBJ2-1 TRBV7-2 15 NA NA CASSPDGVAYNEQFF TGTGCCAGCAGCCCGGACGGGGTAGCCTACAATGAGCAGTTCTTC
TRBJ1-1 TRBV10-2 14 TRBD1 NA CASSESGGFTEAFF TGCGCCAGCAGTGAATCAGGGGGTTTCACTGAAGCTTTCTTT
TRBJ2-3 TRBV7-9 16 TRBD2 NA CAVPGGVAGGRDTQYF TGTGCCGTACCGGGCGGAGTGGCGGGAGGAAGAGATACGCAGTATTTT
TRBJ2-3 TRBV10-2 13 NA NA CASKGSGTDTQYF TGCGCCAGCAAGGGCTCCGGCACAGATACGCAGTATTTT
TRBJ2-4 TRBV9 13 NA NA CASSGGTPNIQYF TGTGCCAGCAGCGGGGGGACGCCGAACATTCAGTACTTC
TRBJ2-3 TRBV29-1 14 NA NA CSVIQISGVDTQYF TGCAGCGTTATTCAAATATCGGGGGTGGATACGCAGTATTTT
TRBJ1-4 TRBV29-1 13 NA NA CSAGPGPNEKLFF TGCAGTGCAGGGCCAGGGCCTAATGAAAAACTGTTTTTT
TRBJ1-5 TRBV2 14 NA once CASSTDRVNQPQHF TGTGCCAGCAGTACCGACAGAGTCAATCAGCCCCAGCATTTT
TRBJ2-7 TRBV20-1 14 TRBD1 NA CSAETGTGGYEQYF TGCAGTGCGGAAACCGGGACAGGGGGCTACGAGCAGTACTTC
TRBJ2-7 TRBV29-1 11 NA NA CSVVRAPAQYF TGCAGCGTTGTACGGGCCCCGGCCCAGTACTTC
TRBJ1-5 TRBV20-1 13 TRBD1 few CSATDRVGQPQHF TGCAGTGCTACTGACAGGGTGGGGCAGCCCCAGCATTTT
TRBJ1-1 TRBV11-2 14 NA once CASSFGGGHTEAFF TGTGCCAGCAGCTTTGGGGGTGGGCACACTGAAGCTTTCTTT
TRBJ2-3 TRBV12-5 17 TRBD1 NA CASGPGTGDYSTDTQYF TGTGCTAGTGGTCCGGGGACAGGTGATTACAGCACAGATACGCAGTATTTT
TRBJ2-1 TRBV24-1 14 NA NA CATSPGAGYNEQFF TGTGCCACCAGTCCGGGGGCCGGTTACAATGAGCAGTTCTTC
TRBJ2-3 TRBV5-1 15 NA few CASSPNPGTLDTQYF TGCGCCAGCAGCCCAAATCCGGGAACCCTTGATACGCAGTATTTT
TRBJ2-1 TRBV5-1 14 NA NA CASSWGINRDEQFF TGCGCCAGCAGCTGGGGGATCAACCGGGATGAGCAGTTCTTC
TRBJ1-2 TRBV29-1 12 NA few CSVAGTGIYYTF TGCAGCGTCGCTGGGACGGGGATTTACTACACCTTC